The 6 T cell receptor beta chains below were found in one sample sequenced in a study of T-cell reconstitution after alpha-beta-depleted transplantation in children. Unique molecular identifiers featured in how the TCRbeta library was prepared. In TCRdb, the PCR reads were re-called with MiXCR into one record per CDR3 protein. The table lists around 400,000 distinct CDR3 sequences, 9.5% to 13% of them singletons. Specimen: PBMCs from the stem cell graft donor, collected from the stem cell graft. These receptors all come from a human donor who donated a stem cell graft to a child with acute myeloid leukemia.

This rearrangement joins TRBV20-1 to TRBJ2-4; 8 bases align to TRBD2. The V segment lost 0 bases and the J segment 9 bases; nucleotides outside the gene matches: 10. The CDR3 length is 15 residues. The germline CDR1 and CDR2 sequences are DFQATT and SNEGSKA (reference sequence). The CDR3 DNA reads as TGCAGTGCTAGAGATCAGGCCAGCGGGGGTGGCATTCAGTACTTC. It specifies CSARDQASGGGIQYF.

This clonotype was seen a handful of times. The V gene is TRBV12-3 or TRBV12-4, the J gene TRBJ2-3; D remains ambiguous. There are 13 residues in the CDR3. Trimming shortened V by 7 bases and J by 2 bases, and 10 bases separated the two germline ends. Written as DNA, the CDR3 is TGTGCCAGCACCCTGATTGACACAGATACGCAGTATTTT. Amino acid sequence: CASTLIDTDTQYF.

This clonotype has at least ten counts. The CDR3 loop is CASSRGQGAANTGELFF. CDR3 nucleotide sequence: TGCGCCAGCAGCCGGGGACAGGGGGCGGCTAACACCGGGGAGCTGTTTTTT. The rearrangement uses TRBV5-1 and TRBJ2-2, with 12 bases lining up with TRBD1. The CDR3 runs 17 residues. Germline CDR1 reads SGHRS; CDR2 reads YFSETQ. V trimming: 4 bases; J trimming: 2 bases; junction bases outside the gene matches: 6.

The CDR3 region has the DNA TGCAGTGCTAGACCAATTCAGCGGGGGGCAAAATATACGCAGTATTTT. Its translation: CSARPIQRGAKYTQYF. V is TRBV20-1 and J is TRBJ2-3, with TRBD2 matching 9 bases. Germline CDR1 and CDR2: DFQATT and SNEGSKA (reference sequence). V dropped 2 bases and J dropped 7; count of bases not matched to a gene: 13. The CDR3 extends over 16 amino acids.

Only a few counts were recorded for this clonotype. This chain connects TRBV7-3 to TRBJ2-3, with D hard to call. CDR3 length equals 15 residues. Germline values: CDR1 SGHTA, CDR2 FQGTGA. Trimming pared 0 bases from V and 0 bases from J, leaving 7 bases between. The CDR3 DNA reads TGTGCCAGCAGCTTAACGGCGGCTAGCACAGATACGCAGTATTTT. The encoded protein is CASSLTAASTDTQYF.

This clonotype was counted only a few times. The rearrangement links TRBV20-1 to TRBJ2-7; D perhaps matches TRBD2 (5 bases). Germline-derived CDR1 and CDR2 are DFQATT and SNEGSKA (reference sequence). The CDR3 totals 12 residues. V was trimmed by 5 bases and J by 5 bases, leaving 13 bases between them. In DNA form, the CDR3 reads TGCAGTGCTCTCTACGGGGTCAACGAGCAGTACTTC. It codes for CSALYGVNEQYF.